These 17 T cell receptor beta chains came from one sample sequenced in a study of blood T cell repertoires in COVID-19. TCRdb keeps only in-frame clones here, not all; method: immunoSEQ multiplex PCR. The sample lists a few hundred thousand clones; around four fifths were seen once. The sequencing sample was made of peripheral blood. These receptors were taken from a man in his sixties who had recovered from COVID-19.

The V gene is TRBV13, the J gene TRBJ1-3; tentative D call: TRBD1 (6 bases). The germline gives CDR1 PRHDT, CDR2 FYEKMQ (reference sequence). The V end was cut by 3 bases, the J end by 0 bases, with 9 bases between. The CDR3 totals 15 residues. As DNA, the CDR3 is TGTGCCAGCAGCTTTGGGGACATCTCTGGAAACACCATATATTTT. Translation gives CASSFGDISGNTIYF.

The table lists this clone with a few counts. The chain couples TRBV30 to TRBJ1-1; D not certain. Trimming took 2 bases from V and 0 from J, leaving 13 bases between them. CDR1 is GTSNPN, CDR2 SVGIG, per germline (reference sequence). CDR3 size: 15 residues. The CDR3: CAWSFERLMNTEAFF. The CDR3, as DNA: TGTGCCTGGAGTTTTGAGAGACTGATGAACACTGAAGCTTTCTTT.

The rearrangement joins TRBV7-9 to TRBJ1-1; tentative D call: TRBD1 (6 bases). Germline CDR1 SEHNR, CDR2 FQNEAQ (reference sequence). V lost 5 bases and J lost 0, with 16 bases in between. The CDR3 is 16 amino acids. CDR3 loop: CASSPSDRLLNTEAFF. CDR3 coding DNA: TGTGCCAGCAGCCCCTCCGACAGGCTCTTGAACACTGAAGCTTTCTTT.

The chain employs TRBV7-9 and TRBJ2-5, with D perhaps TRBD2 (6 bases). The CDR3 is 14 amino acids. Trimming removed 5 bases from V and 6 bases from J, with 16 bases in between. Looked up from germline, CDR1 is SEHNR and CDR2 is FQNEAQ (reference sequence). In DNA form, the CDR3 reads TGTGCCAGCAGCCCGGGACTCCCGGAGAAGACCCAGTACTTC. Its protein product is CASSPGLPEKTQYF. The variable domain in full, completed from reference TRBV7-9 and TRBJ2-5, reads DTGVSQNPRHKITKRGQNVTFRCDPISEHNRLYWYRQTLGQGPEFLTYFQNEAQLEKSRLLSDRFSAERPKGSFSTLEIQRTEQGDSAMYLCASSPGLPEKTQYFGPGTRLLVL.

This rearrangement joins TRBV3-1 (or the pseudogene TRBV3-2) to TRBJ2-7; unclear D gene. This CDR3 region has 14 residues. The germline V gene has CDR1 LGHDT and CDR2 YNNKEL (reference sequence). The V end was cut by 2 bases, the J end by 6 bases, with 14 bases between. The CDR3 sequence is CASSQMQKGGEQYF. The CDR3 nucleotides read TGTGCCAGCAGCCAAATGCAGAAAGGCGGCGAGCAGTACTTC.

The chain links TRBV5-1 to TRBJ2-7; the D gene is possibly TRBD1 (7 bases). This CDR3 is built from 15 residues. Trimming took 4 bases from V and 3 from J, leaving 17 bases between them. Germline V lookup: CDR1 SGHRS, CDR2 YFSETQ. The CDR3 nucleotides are TGCGCCAGCAGCCTGGCGGGACAGAGCTTCTACGAGCAGTACTTC. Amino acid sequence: CASSLAGQSFYEQYF. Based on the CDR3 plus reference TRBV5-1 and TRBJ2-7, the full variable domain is KAGVTQTPRYLIKTRGQQVTLSCSPISGHRSVSWYQQTPGQGLQFLFEYFSETQRNKGNFPGRFSGRQFSNSRSEMNVSTLELGDSALYLCASSLAGQSFYEQYFGPGTRLTVT.

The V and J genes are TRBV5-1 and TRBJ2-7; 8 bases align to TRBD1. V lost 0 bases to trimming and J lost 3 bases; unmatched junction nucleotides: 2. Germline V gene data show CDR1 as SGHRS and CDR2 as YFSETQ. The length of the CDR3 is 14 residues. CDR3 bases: TGCGCCAGCAGCTTGGGACAGGGGTTCTACGAGCAGTACTTC. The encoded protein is CASSLGQGFYEQYF. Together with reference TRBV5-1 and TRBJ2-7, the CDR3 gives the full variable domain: KAGVTQTPRYLIKTRGQQVTLSCSPISGHRSVSWYQQTPGQGLQFLFEYFSETQRNKGNFPGRFSGRQFSNSRSEMNVSTLELGDSALYLCASSLGQGFYEQYFGPGTRLTVT.

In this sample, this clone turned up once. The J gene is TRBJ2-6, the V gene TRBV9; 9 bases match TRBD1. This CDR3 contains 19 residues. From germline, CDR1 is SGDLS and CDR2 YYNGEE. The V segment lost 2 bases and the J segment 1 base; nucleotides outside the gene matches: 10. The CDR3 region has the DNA TGTGCCAGCAGCGTTACACCCGGGACAGGGAGATCTGGGGCCAACGTCCTGACTTTC. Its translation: CASSVTPGTGRSGANVLTF.

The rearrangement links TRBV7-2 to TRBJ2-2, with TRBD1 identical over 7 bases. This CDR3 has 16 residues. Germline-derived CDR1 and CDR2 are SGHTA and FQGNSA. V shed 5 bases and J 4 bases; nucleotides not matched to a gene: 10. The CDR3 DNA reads TGTGCCAGCAGCAGGGACCCGGGACAGAGCACCGGGGAGCTGTTTTTT. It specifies CASSRDPGQSTGELFF.

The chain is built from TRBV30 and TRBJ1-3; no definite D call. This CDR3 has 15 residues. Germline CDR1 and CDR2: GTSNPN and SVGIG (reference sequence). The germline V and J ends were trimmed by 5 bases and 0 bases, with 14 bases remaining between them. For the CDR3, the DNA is TGTGCCTGGGCGGGAGTAGGCGGCTCTGGAAACACCATATATTTT. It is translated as CAWAGVGGSGNTIYF. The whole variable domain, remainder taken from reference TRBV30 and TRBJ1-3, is SQTIHQWPATLVQPVGSPLSLECTVEGTSNPNLYWYRQAAGRGLQLLFYSVGIGQISSEVPQNLSASRPQDRQFILSSKKLLLSDSGFYLCAWAGVGGSGNTIYFGEGSWLTVV.

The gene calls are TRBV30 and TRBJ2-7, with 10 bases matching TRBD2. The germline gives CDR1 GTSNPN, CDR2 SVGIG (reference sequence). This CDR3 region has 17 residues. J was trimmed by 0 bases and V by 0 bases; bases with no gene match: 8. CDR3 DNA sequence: TGTGCCTGGAGTGTACGGCAGGGACTAGCGCGCTCCTACGAGCAGTACTTC. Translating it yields CAWSVRQGLARSYEQYF.

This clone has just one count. CDR3 DNA sequence: TGTGCCAGCATTGCCAGCGGCGCGAGCTCCTACGAGCAGTACTTC. Protein sequence: CASIASGASSYEQYF. The chain has TRBV28 and TRBJ2-7, with a tentative D call TRBD2 (5 bases). CDR1 is MDHEN and CDR2 is SYDVKM in the germline V gene. Between the trimmed V and J ends, which lost 7 bases and 0 bases, there was a span of 16 bases. This CDR3 is 15 amino acids long.

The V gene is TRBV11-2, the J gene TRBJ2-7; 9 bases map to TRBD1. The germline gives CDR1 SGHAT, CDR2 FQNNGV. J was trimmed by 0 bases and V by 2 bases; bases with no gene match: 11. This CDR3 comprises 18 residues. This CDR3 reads CASSLSRIGQGSSYEQYF. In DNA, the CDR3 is TGTGCCAGCAGCTTAAGCCGAATCGGACAGGGGAGCTCCTACGAGCAGTACTTC. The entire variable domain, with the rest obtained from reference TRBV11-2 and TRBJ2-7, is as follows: EAGVAQSPRYKIIEKRQSVAFWCNPISGHATLYWYQQILGQGPKLLIQFQNNGVVDDSQLPKDRFSAERLKGVDSTLKIQPAKLEDSAVYLCASSLSRIGQGSSYEQYFGPGTRLTVT.

The CDR3 DNA sequence: TGTGCCAGCAGTGAAGCCGGGACTAGCGTGTCCTACAATGAGCAGTTCTTC. This translates into CASSEAGTSVSYNEQFF. The chain combines TRBV2 with TRBJ2-1; 10 nucleotides line up with TRBD2. The germline V gene encodes CDR1 SNHLY and CDR2 FYNNEI. This CDR3 is 17 amino acids long. V was clipped by 0 bases and J by 1 base; unmatched bases: 3.

The CDR3 protein is CASPGAGSLNYEQYF. DNA for the CDR3: TGTGCCAGCCCCGGAGCCGGGAGCTTGAACTACGAGCAGTACTTC. The chain uses TRBV5-8 and TRBJ2-7; possible D gene TRBD2, 6 bases. V was trimmed by 7 bases and J by 3 bases, leaving 20 bases between them. Germline V gene data show CDR1 as SGHTS and CDR2 as YDEGEE. The CDR3 spans 15 residues.

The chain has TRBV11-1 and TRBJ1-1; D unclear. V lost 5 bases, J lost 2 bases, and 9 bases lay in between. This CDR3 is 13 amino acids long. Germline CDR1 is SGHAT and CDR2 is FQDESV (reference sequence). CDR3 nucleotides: TGTGCCAGCAGCCCACTTTTAAACACTGAAGCTTTCTTT. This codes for CASSPLLNTEAFF. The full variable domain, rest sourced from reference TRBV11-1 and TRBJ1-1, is EAEVAQSPRYKITEKSQAVAFWCDPISGHATLYWYRQILGQGPELLVQFQDESVVDDSQLPKDRFSAERLKGVDSTLKIQPAELGDSAMYLCASSPLLNTEAFFGQGTRLTVV.

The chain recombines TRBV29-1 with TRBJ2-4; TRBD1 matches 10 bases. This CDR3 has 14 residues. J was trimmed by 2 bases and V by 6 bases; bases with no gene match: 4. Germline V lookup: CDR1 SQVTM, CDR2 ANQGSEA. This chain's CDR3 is CSVWTGGTKNIQYF. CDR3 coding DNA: TGCAGCGTCTGGACAGGGGGGACCAAAAACATTCAGTACTTC.